The text below deals with one T cell receptor beta chain. TCRdb's table, derived via immunoSEQ multiplex PCR, lists solely in-frame clones and lacks some. Counted here are more than 100,000 clones, around 87% occurring once; the ten biggest clones make up 2% to 2.5%. The V gene's germline CDR1 is SGHRS and CDR2 YFSETQ. The CDR3 covers 14 residues. The V gene lost 0 bases and the J gene lost 4 bases, with 8 bases spanning the gap. The data originate from a study of blood T cell repertoires in COVID-19. The sample consisted of peripheral blood. The TCR comes from a man in his sixties or seventies with active COVID-19. V gene TRBV5-1 combines with J gene TRBJ2-1; D perhaps matches TRBD2 (5 bases). Here the CDR3 DNA reads TGCGCCAGCAGCTTGGAGCGGCCTTACAATGAGCAGTTCTTC. The encoded protein is CASSLERPYNEQFF.